This T cell receptor (beta chain) appears in the sequencing data of a study of shared clonotypes between healthy human individuals. Several immunoSEQ 96-well plates shared each subset's DNA, each plate a replicate. In the original processing: As immunoSEQ supplied junction-only sequences (without quality scores), filtering differed. Libraries were prepared by immunoSEQ multiplex PCR; TCRdb keeps only in-frame clonotypes and omits some of them. That table is the source of V, J and clone size, and D and trimming were worked out from the DNA. Here the sample spans some 2,500,000 clones, around 90% being singletons. Concerning this clone itself: Its antigen is not known.

Study outcomes and limitations: The study generally estimated greater richness for naive than memory subsets. Clonotype sharing across a few donors was observed for around 5% of naive CD4 clonotypes.

What was sequenced was naive CD4+ T cells from PBMCs. The subset: CD45RA+ positively selected. The TCR was taken from a man aged 18 to 35 in good health. Some clones in this sample may be carry-over from other donors' samples.

DNA for the CDR3: TGTGCCAGCACCCCCGGGAACGGCTACACCTTC. Protein product: CASTPGNGYTF. The chain couples TRBV11-3 to TRBJ1-2; D is undetermined. The CDR3 is 11 residues long. Germline CDR1 and CDR2: SGHNT and YENEEA. V lost 7 bases and J 8 bases, leaving 11 bases between the germline ends.